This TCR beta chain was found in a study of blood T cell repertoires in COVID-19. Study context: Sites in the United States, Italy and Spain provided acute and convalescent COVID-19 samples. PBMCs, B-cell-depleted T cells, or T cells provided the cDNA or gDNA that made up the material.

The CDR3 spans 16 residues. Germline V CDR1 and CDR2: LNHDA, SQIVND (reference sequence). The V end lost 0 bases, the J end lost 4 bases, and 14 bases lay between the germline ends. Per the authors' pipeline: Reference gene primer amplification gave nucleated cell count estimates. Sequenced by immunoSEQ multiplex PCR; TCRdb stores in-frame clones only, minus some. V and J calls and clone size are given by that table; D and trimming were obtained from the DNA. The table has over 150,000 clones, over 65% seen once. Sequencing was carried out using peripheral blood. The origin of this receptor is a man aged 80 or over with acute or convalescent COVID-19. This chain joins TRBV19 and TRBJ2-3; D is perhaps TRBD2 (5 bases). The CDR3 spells CASSIDSGSGPDTQYF. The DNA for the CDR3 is TGTGCCAGTAGTATAGATTCGGGGTCGGGCCCAGATACGCAGTATTTT.